The entry that follows covers one T cell receptor beta chain sequence. Germline lookup yields CDR1 SGHTA and CDR2 FQGNSA. With 5 bases clipped from V and 2 bases from J, the junction kept 5 bases outside the gene matches. The CDR3 consists of 14 residues. The source of the sample is a study of patients and donors after allogeneic stem cell transplantation. One entry per CDR3 protein, called by TCRdb with MiXCR from the RT-PCR reads. The sample consists of hundreds of thousands of distinct CDR3 sequences, approximately 14% of them appearing once. The source of this sequence is a human donor who was either an allogeneic HSCT recipient or a stem cell or donor lymphocyte infusion donor (not recorded which). It is not recorded whose cells these are; they may come from a transplant donor. The genes are TRBV7-2 and TRBJ2-7; 8 nucleotides align to TRBD2. Sequencing was carried out using blood, either unsorted or a sorted T cell fraction (not recorded which). CDR3 sequence (DNA): TGTGCCAGCAGCCCCGCGGGGGGCACCTACGAGCAGTACTTC. Translated: CASSPAGGTYEQYF.